This T cell receptor beta chain is drawn from a study of blood T cell repertoires in COVID-19 (dated by TCRdb to about 2020). A note on the overall study: The collaborator samples originated in the United States, Italy and Spain and spanned the acute and convalescent phases of COVID-19. The material from the prospective study consisted of cDNA or gDNA derived from T cells, B-cell-depleted T cells, or PBMCs. Deeply sampled blood TCRbeta repertoires from subjects exposed to, actively infected with, or recovered from COVID-19 were included in the dataset. The repertoires were released in a freely available public database meant as a resource for research on the immune response to SARS-CoV-2. The samples were drawn from two sources: the first 160 participants of the ongoing ImmuneRACE study, and 1,000 to 1,500 subjects contributed by 6 global collaborators. The sample metadata nearly always contained a de-identified subject ID, COVID-19 status, age in years and sex. Where HLA class I and class II types were available, the types were taken from metadata supplied by the sample provider, not from assay-based typing.

For this clone: The target of this receptor is not known. No clone much larger than this one lies a single base away; base qualities are absent.

The immunoSEQ Assay, a bias-controlled multiplex PCR, was used to amplify TCRbeta CDR3 regions from genomic DNA. The authors' analysis ran thus. The number of nucleated cells in each sample was estimated from the amplification of reference gene primers within the assay. Sequence reads were collapsed and filtered to measure the absolute abundance of every unique TCRbeta CDR3 rearrangement. For each sample, productive Simpson clonality was calculated as the square root of Simpson's diversity index across productive rearrangements. TCRdb obtained this table from immuneACCESS and retained in-frame rearrangements with V and J assigned. These tables miss some clones; where compared with another copy, unresolved V genes account for less than half of the shortfall, and the remainder is unexplained. V, J and clone size were drawn from that table, and D and trimming were deduced from the DNA. Across this sample there are 15,000 to 20,000 clones, with 89% seen only once. About 5.6% of the sample is in the top ten clones.

The full study reports these points: The quantity of clinical and demographic metadata differed by source and by participant and was supplied without curation.

The collaborating institutions used their own protocols to collect whole blood in K2EDTA tubes. For TCRbeta analysis, collaborator samples were shipped as frozen whole blood, as isolated PBMCs, or as DNA extracted from either sample type. At the junction V is shortened by 3 bases and J by 5 bases, with 8 bases in between. There are 13 amino acids in the CDR3, from cysteine to phenylalanine inclusive. The sequence is cut down to CDR3 DNA, 39 bases in frame from base 1. Via the germline V gene (reference sequence), CDR1 is MNHEY and CDR2 SMNVEV. The receptor comes from a human donor in a cohort sampled during active COVID-19. The chain is assembled from TRBV27 and TRBJ1-5, with TRBD1 perhaps the D gene, on 5 matching bases. Sequenced: peripheral blood. At the DNA level, the sequence is TGTGCCAGCAGTTTCGGGGGTTATCAGCCCCAGCATTTT. It codes for CASSFGGYQPQHF.